Listed below are T cell receptor beta chains from one sample, sequenced in a study of tumor-infiltrating lymphocytes in primary liver carcinoma. TCRdb re-derived calls from the multiplex PCR reads in MiXCR, one entry per CDR3 protein. The data contain approximately 320,000 distinct CDR3 sequences, around three fifths of them singletons. The sequenced sample consisted of peripheral blood. Receptors were obtained from a young woman with primary liver carcinoma and hepatitis B virus infection. The CDR3 runs from the conserved cysteine through the conserved F or W. Fields, in order: V gene, J gene, D gene, clone size, CDR3 DNA, CDR3 protein. The D gene is left open where the match is weak. Clone size, where shown, is once, few, many, or a class for clones that have expanded.

TRBV6-6	TRBJ1-2	TRBD1	once	TGTGCCAGCAGTTACCCCGAAGGGGCAGGGGGCTATGGCTACATCTTC	CASSYPEGAGGYGYIF
TRBV6-1	TRBJ2-3	NA	NA	TGTGCCAGCAGAAAGTGGGACTCTTCACAAGATACGCAGTATTTT	CASRKWDSSQDTQYF
TRBV12-3/TRBV12-4	TRBJ2-7	NA	many	TGTGCCAGCAGTAGGGGGGCACGTCTATCGGGCTTAGACTTC	CASSRGARLSGLDF
TRBV12-3/TRBV12-4	TRBJ2-1	NA	NA	TGTGCCAGCAATTTAGTAACAGGTAATACCTACAATGGGCAGTTCTTC	CASNLVTGNTYNGQFF
TRBV12-3/TRBV12-4	TRBJ2-3	NA	NA	TGTGCCAGCGGACTCACAGGGCTAAATACGCAGTATTTT	CASGLTGLNTQYF
TRBV6-1	TRBJ1-4	NA	many	TGTGCCACCTCGGGGGCGGAAGAAAAACTGTTTTTT	CATSGAEEKLFF
TRBV21-1	TRBJ2-1	NA	once	TGTGCCAGCAGCAAAGGGGTAGTAGGTGAGCGGTTCTTC	CASSKGVVGERFF
TRBV10-2	TRBJ1-4	TRBD1	NA	TGCGCCAGCACTGGACAGGGCCTGGAAAAACTGTTTTTT	CASTGQGLEKLFF
TRBV15	TRBJ2-7	NA	NA	TGTGCCACCAGCAGAGACAAGTCCTTGAGGGAGCAGTACTTC	CATSRDKSLREQYF
TRBV11-2	TRBJ1-6	NA	NA	TGTGCCAGCGGCTCGCAGGGTGGAGATTCATCCCTCCACTTT	CASGSQGGDSSLHF
TRBV5-1	TRBJ1-1	NA	many	TGCGCCAGCAGCGGGGGACCTACGAACACTGAAGCTTTCTTT	CASSGGPTNTEAFF
TRBV7-9	TRBJ1-5	NA	few	TGTGCCAGCAGCTCTAGTGGCAATCAGCCCCAGCATTTT	CASSSSGNQPQHF
TRBV28	TRBJ1-5	NA	NA	TGTGCCAGCAGTTTATACAGGGCCTCCAATCAGCCCCAGCATTTT	CASSLYRASNQPQHF
TRBV12-3/TRBV12-4	TRBJ2-2	NA	many	TGTGCCAGCAGTTTAATTGTTGAGGGATGGGAGCTGTTTTTT	CASSLIVEGWELFF
TRBV25-1	TRBJ1-2	NA	NA	TGTGCCAGCAGAATGACAGACAACTATGACTACACCTTC	CASRMTDNYDYTF
TRBV7-3	TRBJ2-1	TRBD2	NA	TGTGCCAGCAGCTCGACGACTAGCGGAGAGCAGTTCTTC	CASSSTTSGEQFF
TRBV12-3/TRBV12-4	TRBJ2-1	NA	many	TGTGCCAGCAGTTCGTCACTAGCAGGCAACAATGAGCAGTTCTTC	CASSSSLAGNNEQFF
TRBV11-1	TRBJ2-7	NA	NA	TGTGCCAGTAGCAAAGGACTGTACAAGTACGAGCAGTACTTC	CASSKGLYKYEQYF
TRBV5-1	TRBJ2-1	TRBD2	NA	TGCGCCAGCAGCTTGCTAGCGGGAGCTAATGAGCAGTTCTTC	CASSLLAGANEQFF
TRBV4-3	TRBJ2-7	NA	NA	TGCGCCAGCAGCCAAGATAGGGGGGCGGGAGACGAGCAGTACTTC	CASSQDRGAGDEQYF
TRBV2	TRBJ2-7	NA	NA	TGTGCCTTGGGACTTTTCTCCTACGAGCAGTACTTC	CALGLFSYEQYF
TRBV4-3	TRBJ2-2	NA	NA	TGCGCCAGCAGCCAAGTCCTGACCAGCACCGGGGAGCTGTTTTTT	CASSQVLTSTGELFF
TRBV5-6	TRBJ1-6	TRBD1	NA	TGTGCCAGCAGCACTGGACAGGGAAGGACCTATAATTCACCCCTCCACTTT	CASSTGQGRTYNSPLHF
TRBV4-2	TRBJ2-1	NA	NA	TGTGCCAGCAGTTACATTATCGGAAGGGGCAATAATGAGCACTTTTTC	CASSYIIGRGNNEHFF
TRBV12-5	TRBJ2-1	NA	many	TGTGCTAGTGGTTTTCCCACAAATGAGCAGTTCTTC	CASGFPTNEQFF
TRBV11-2	TRBJ2-5	NA	NA	TGTGCCAGCAGCTTGTCTCCCCGGTGCATAGAGACCCAATACTTC	CASSLSPRCIETQYF
TRBV6-2/TRBV6-3	TRBJ2-7	NA	NA	TGTGCCAGCAACGGGATCCAAGACTCCTACGAGCAGTACTTC	CASNGIQDSYEQYF
TRBV5-6	TRBJ1-6	TRBD1	NA	TGTGCCAGCAGCCGTGGACAGGGGAATTCACCCCTCCACTTT	CASSRGQGNSPLHF
TRBV29-1	TRBJ1-2	NA	few	TGCAGCGTTGAACTTGGGAAAGGGGGCTACACCTTC	CSVELGKGGYTF
TRBV28	TRBJ1-2	TRBD1	NA	TGTGCCAGCAGTTTTCTCCCGGGACAGGGGGCGTACACCTTC	CASSFLPGQGAYTF
TRBV6-6	TRBJ2-5	NA	NA	TGTGTCAGCAGTCCGAACCCGGAGACCCAGTACTTC	CVSSPNPETQYF
TRBV11-2	TRBJ2-7	TRBD2	many	TGTGCCAGCAGCTTAGCTGGAAGCGGGATCTACGAGCAGTACTTC	CASSLAGSGIYEQYF
TRBV12-3/TRBV12-4	TRBJ1-3	NA	many	TGTGCCAGCAGTTTGAAGGTCCCACTTACCTCTGGAAACACCATATATTTT	CASSLKVPLTSGNTIYF
TRBV5-4	TRBJ2-3	NA	NA	TGTGCCAGCAGCCCGACAGCTAACACAGATACGCAGTATTTT	CASSPTANTDTQYF
TRBV28	TRBJ2-2	TRBD1	NA	TGTGCCAGCAGTTTCAGGGGGAAGAGCACCGGGGAGCTGTTTTTT	CASSFRGKSTGELFF
TRBV5-6	TRBJ1-1	NA	NA	TGTGTCAGCAGCTTGCGTGTTTTCTCGGACGGGAACACTGAAGCTTTCTTT	CVSSLRVFSDGNTEAFF
TRBV7-8	TRBJ2-1	NA	few	TGTGCCAGCAGCTTATCGTTTCAGCAGTTCTTC	CASSLSFQQFF
TRBV12-3/TRBV12-4	TRBJ2-1	TRBD1	few	TGTGCCAGCAGCGACAGGGTTCTGGGGAATGAGCAGTTCTTC	CASSDRVLGNEQFF